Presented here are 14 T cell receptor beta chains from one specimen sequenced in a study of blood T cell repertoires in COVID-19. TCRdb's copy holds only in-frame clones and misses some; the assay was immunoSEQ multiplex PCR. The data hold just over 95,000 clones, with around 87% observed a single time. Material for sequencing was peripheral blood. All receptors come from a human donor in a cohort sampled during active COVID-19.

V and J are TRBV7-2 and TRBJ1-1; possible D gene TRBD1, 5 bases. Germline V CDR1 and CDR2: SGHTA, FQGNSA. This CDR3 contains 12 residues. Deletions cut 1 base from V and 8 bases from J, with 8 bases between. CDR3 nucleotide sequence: TGTGCCAGCAGCTTAGTGGCAGGGGAAGCTTTCTTT. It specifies CASSLVAGEAFF.

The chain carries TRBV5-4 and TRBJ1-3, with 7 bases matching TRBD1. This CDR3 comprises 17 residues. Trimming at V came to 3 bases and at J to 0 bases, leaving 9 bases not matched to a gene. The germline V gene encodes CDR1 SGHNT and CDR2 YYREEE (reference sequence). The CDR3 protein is CASSSGQARSSGNTIYF. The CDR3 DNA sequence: TGTGCCAGCAGCTCCGGACAGGCCCGAAGCTCTGGAAACACCATATATTTT.

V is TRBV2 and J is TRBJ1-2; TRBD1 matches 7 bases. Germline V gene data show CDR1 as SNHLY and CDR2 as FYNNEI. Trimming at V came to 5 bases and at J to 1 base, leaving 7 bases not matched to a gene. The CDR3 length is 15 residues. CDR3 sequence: CASSMGQSNNYGYTF. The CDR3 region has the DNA TGTGCCAGCAGTATGGGACAGAGTAATAACTATGGCTACACCTTC.

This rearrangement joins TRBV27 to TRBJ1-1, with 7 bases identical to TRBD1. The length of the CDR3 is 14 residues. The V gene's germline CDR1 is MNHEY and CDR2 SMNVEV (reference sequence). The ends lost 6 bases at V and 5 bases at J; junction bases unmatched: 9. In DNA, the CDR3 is TGTGCCAGCAGCGGCAGGGGGGTTGGTACTGAAGCTTTCTTT. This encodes CASSGRGVGTEAFF.

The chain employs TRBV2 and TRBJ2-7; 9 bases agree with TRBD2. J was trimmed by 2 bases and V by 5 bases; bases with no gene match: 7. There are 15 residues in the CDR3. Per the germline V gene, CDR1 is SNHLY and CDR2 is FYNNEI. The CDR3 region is CASSYQTSGAYEQYF. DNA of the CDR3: TGTGCCAGCAGTTATCAGACTAGCGGAGCCTACGAGCAGTACTTC.

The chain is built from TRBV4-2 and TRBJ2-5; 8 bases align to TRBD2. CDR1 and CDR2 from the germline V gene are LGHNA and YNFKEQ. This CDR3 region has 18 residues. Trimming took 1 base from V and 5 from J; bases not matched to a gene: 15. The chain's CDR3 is CASSQVLLVAGLRETQYF. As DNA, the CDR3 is TGTGCCAGCAGCCAAGTCCTTCTGGTAGCGGGGCTCAGGGAGACCCAGTACTTC.

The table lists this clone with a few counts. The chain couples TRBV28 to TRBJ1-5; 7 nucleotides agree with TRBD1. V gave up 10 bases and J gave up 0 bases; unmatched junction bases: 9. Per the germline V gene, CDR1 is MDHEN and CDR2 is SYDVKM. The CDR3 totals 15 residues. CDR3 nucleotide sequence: TGTGCCACCCACAGGGGTGGGGGTAGCAATCAGCCCCAGCATTTT. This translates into CATHRGGGSNQPQHF.

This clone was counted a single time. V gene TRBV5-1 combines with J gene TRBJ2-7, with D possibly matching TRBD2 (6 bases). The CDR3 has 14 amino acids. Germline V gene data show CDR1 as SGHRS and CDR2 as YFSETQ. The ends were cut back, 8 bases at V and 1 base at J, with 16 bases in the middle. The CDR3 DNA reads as TGCGCCAGTTCCATCCCGGGACTGTCCTACGAGCAGTACTTC. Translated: CASSIPGLSYEQYF.

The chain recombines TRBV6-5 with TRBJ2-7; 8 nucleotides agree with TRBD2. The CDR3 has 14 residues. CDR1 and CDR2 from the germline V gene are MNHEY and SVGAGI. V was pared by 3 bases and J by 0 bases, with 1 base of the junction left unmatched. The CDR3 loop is CASSYSGNSYEQYF. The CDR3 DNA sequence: TGTGCCAGCAGTTATAGCGGGAACTCCTACGAGCAGTACTTC.

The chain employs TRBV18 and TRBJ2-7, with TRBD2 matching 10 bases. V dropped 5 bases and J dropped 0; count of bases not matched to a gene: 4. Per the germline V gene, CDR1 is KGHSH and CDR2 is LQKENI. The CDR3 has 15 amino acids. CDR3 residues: CASSISGRSSYEQYF. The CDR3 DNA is TGTGCCAGCTCAATTAGCGGGAGGAGCTCCTACGAGCAGTACTTC.

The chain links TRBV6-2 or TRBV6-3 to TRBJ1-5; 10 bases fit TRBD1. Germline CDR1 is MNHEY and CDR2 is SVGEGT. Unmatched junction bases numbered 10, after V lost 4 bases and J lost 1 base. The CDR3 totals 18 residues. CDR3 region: CASSFPGTGVSSNQPQHF. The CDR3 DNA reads TGTGCCAGCAGTTTTCCCGGGACAGGGGTATCAAGCAATCAGCCCCAGCATTTT.

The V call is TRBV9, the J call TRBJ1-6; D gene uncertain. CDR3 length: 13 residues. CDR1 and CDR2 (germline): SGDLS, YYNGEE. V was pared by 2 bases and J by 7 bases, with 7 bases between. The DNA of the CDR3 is TGTGCCAGCAGCGTCATGGGCAATTCACCCCTCCACTTT. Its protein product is CASSVMGNSPLHF.

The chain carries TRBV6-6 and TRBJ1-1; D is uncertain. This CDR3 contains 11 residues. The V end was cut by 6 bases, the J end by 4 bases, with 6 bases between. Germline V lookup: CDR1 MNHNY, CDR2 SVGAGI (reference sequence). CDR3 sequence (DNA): TGTGCCAGCAGCCGACTCACTGAAGCTTTCTTT. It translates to CASSRLTEAFF.

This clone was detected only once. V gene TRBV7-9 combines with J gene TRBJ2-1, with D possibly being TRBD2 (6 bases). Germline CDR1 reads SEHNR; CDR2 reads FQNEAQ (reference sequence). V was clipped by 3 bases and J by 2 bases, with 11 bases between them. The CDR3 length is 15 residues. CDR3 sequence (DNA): TGTGCCAGCAGCTTGGAGGAGGGCCCCTACAATGAGCAGTTCTTC. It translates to CASSLEEGPYNEQFF.